These 2 T cell receptor beta chains were sequenced from one sample in a study of T cells after yellow fever vaccination. Via MiXCR, TCRdb re-called the 5' RACE reads, giving one row per CDR3 protein. This sample carries roughly 140,000 distinct CDR3 sequences, less than 9.5% of them seen once, and the ten largest clones take approximately 0.78%. The sequenced sample was CD4+ T cells sorted from PBMCs, obtained 5 days after the yellow fever booster vaccination. All receptors derive from a young man who received the YFV17D yellow fever vaccine.

This clonotype was seen only once. The DNA for the CDR3 is TGCATCGCTAGCCTGGCTCAGGGCTTCACCGGGGAGCTGTTTTTT. It encodes CIASLAQGFTGELFF. The J gene is TRBJ2-2, the V gene TRBV20-1; D possibly uses TRBD1 or TRBD2 (5 bases each). The CDR3 sequence is 15 residues long. Per germline, CDR1 DFQATT and CDR2 SNEGSKA (reference sequence).

This clonotype showed up many times. V usage is TRBV29-1 and J usage is TRBJ1-5, with D perhaps TRBD1 (5 bases). Germline CDR1 is SQVTM and CDR2 is ANQGSEA. The CDR3 contains 12 residues. V lost 4 bases and J lost 6, with 10 bases in between. This CDR3 is CSVGRGGQPQHF. The CDR3 nucleotides read TGCAGCGTTGGTCGGGGCGGTCAGCCCCAGCATTTT.